The TCR beta chain described here comes from a study of early T cells in non-severe SARS-CoV-2 infection (dated by TCRdb to about 2021). About the investigation overall: Bulk RNA from unsorted whole blood was used for TCR sequencing, so alpha and beta chains could not be paired.

Libraries came from 5' RACE. Instrument used: NextSeq 500. To correct for sequencing error and PCR bias, the TCR library protocol tagged individual cDNA molecules with unique molecular identifiers. Both TCR alpha and beta chains were sequenced, and tight co-correlation was observed between alpha and beta sequence abundances in each sample. Per the source publication's procedure: Decombinator V4 was used to annotate the V gene, J gene and CDR3 of the TCR sequences. Expanded TCRs were defined as changing significantly between any two time points under a Poisson model with p below 0.0001. TCR abundances were normalised to the total number of TCRs sequenced per sample and were expressed as counts per million. TRAV1-2 paired with TRAJ12, TRAJ20 or TRAJ33 defined MAIT TCRs, while TRAV10 paired with TRAJ18 defined iNKT TCRs. VDJdb, accessed 1 November 2021, was searched for CMV, EBV and SARS-CoV-2 annotated TCRs, with TCRs annotated for multiple antigens excluded. The public reads were reanalyzed by TCRdb: fastp trimming at Q25, MiXCR alignment, in-frame beta chains only. Records with the same CDR3 protein are collapsed into one entry carrying the most frequent genes and DNA. TCRdb, rather than the study authors, made the V and J calls. Within this sample are just under 65,000 distinct CDR3 sequences, with about 6% of them counted one time only. 3% to 3.5% of the sample lies in the top ten.

Inclusive of the bounding cysteine and phenylalanine, the CDR3 is 15 residues long. The kept DNA is CDR3 alone, 45 bases in frame from the first base. Looking up the germline V gene yields CDR1 MGHDK and CDR2 SYGVNS. Cut back by 8 bases and 0 bases, the V and J ends lie 14 bases apart. What the work shows at the level of the full study, not this receptor alone: Matching against VDJdb was skewed toward anti-spike CD8 responses, likely underestimated virus-specific expansions, and missed private and CD4 specificities.

This clonotype occurred a few times. Its recognized antigen is unknown. Base quality data are lacking; no much larger clone is found one base away. The study was a case-control design nested within a healthcare worker cohort in London, UK, with weekly nasopharyngeal swab PCR tests and blood sampling. Between 23 and 31 March 2020, the week of the UK lockdown, healthcare workers were enrolled and then followed up weekly for as long as 16 weeks. The sequence was obtained from an adult who was a healthcare worker with PCR-confirmed SARS-CoV-2 infection or an uninfected control (not recorded which). This specimen consisted of whole blood, obtained at baseline. Recombination connected TRBV25-1 to TRBJ2-4, and possibly TRBD1, on 6 matching bases. The encoded CDR3 is CASGDPQGAKNIQYF. The DNA sequence reads TGTGCCAGCGGAGATCCACAGGGAGCCAAAAACATTCAGTACTTC.